The 28 T cell receptor beta chains given below trace back to one sample, sequenced in a study of cytomegalovirus exposure and HLA in healthy donors. The PCR had 60 Vbeta and 13 Jbeta primers. This table comes from immunoSEQ multiplex PCR, and its TCRdb copy is limited to in-frame clones, with some not included. The repertoire holds about 160,000 clones, with roughly 85% as singletons. The source material was PBMCs. The receptors were sampled from a male donor in good health and CMV-seropositive.

V usage is TRBV30 and J usage is TRBJ1-5; D perhaps matches TRBD1 (5 bases). CDR3 size: 13 residues. With 1 base removed from V and 4 bases from J, the gap between germline ends came to 8 bases. Looked up from germline, CDR1 is GTSNPN and CDR2 is SVGIG (reference sequence). In DNA, the CDR3 is TGTGCCTGGAGTGGGACAACTAATCAGCCCCAGCATTTT. Amino acid sequence: CAWSGTTNQPQHF.

The sample holds a few counts of this clone. The gene calls are TRBV6-6 and TRBJ2-7, with 7 bases aligning to TRBD1. The trim removed 6 bases at V and 5 bases at J, leaving 10 bases unmatched. Germline CDR1 is MNHNY and CDR2 is SVGAGI (reference sequence). The CDR3 contains 14 residues. CDR3 amino acids: CASRGPTGTHEQYF. The CDR3 coding sequence is TGTGCCAGCAGAGGACCGACAGGGACCCACGAGCAGTACTTC.

This chain links TRBV4-3 with TRBJ1-2, with no clear D. CDR3 length: 16 amino acids. Germline loops: CDR1 LGHNA, CDR2 YSLEER. Trimming took 1 base from V and 4 from J, leaving 16 bases between them. CDR3 bases: TGCGCCAGCAGCCAAGTAAATTCGGGGTCGGCCTATGGCTACACCTTC. This translates into CASSQVNSGSAYGYTF.

This chain's CDR3 is CASSLPFRTGGNTEAFF. The CDR3 nucleotides read TGCGCCAGCAGCCTCCCCTTTAGGACAGGGGGGAACACTGAAGCTTTCTTT. The chain joins TRBV4-1 to TRBJ1-1, with 10 bases identical to TRBD1. Losses at the gene ends were 4 bases for V and 1 base for J; bases not matched to a gene: 9. Germline V gene lookup returns CDR1 MGHRA and CDR2 YSYEKL. CDR3 length: 17 amino acids.

The rearrangement uses TRBV4-3 and TRBJ1-5; weak D call: TRBD1 (6 bases). CDR3 size: 14 residues. From germline, CDR1 is LGHNA and CDR2 YSLEER. The V end was cut by 1 base, the J end by 7 bases, with 11 bases between. CDR3 protein: CASSQVVGGQPQHF. CDR3 bases: TGCGCCAGCAGCCAAGTAGTAGGGGGACAGCCCCAGCATTTT.

The rearrangement uses TRBV7-2 and TRBJ2-3; D is ambiguous. The germline V and J ends were trimmed by 5 bases and 0 bases, with 6 bases remaining between them. Germline loops: CDR1 SGHTA, CDR2 FQGNSA. There are 13 residues in the CDR3. CDR3 sequence reads: CASSKTSTDTQYF. Written as DNA, the CDR3 is TGTGCCAGCAGCAAGACTAGCACAGATACGCAGTATTTT.

This chain uses TRBV2 with TRBJ1-4; maybe TRBD1 (5 bases). The CDR3 is 16 amino acids. Germline CDR1 is SNHLY and CDR2 is FYNNEI. Trimming pared 1 base from V and 3 bases from J, leaving 12 bases between. In nucleotides, the CDR3 is TGTGCCAGCAGTGAAGAATTACCAGGGTCTAATGAAAAACTGTTTTTT. Its protein product is CASSEELPGSNEKLFF.

The chain combines TRBV27 with TRBJ2-5, with 13 nucleotides matching TRBD2. Germline V CDR1 and CDR2: MNHEY, SMNVEV (reference sequence). V dropped 5 bases and J dropped 5; count of bases not matched to a gene: 8. CDR3 length: 16 residues. The CDR3, as DNA: TGTGCCAGCAGTCCAAGGACTAGCGGGAGTCGGGAGACCCAGTACTTC. Its translation is CASSPRTSGSRETQYF.

The chain has TRBV30 and TRBJ2-5, with TRBD2 identical over 9 bases. This CDR3 contains 14 residues. With V trimmed by 3 bases and J by 2 bases, 4 bases remained unmatched. The germline CDR1 and CDR2 sequences are GTSNPN and SVGIG (reference sequence). CDR3 sequence: CAWRTSGKQETQYF. In nucleotides, the CDR3 is TGTGCCTGGAGGACTAGCGGAAAACAAGAGACCCAGTACTTC.

This chain joins TRBV14 and TRBJ2-7; TRBD1 matches 9 bases. The ends lost 1 base at V and 7 bases at J; junction bases unmatched: 5. CDR3 length: 14 residues. Germline lookup yields CDR1 SGHDN and CDR2 FVKESK. CDR3 protein: CASSQGDRVDEQYF. The CDR3 DNA reads TGTGCCAGCAGCCAAGGGGACAGGGTGGATGAGCAGTACTTC.

This clone was counted between two and nine times. The V gene is TRBV5-4, the J gene TRBJ2-5, with D possibly being TRBD1 (5 bases). Germline V gene data show CDR1 as SGHNT and CDR2 as YYREEE (reference sequence). The V end lost 0 bases, the J end lost 2 bases, and 8 bases lay between the germline ends. The CDR3 is 14 residues long. The CDR3 nucleotides are TGTGCCAGCAGCTTGGGTCCAGGGCAAGAGACCCAGTACTTC. Translated, it gives CASSLGPGQETQYF.

The chain links TRBV7-9 to TRBJ2-3; 8 positions match TRBD2. CDR1 SEHNR and CDR2 FQNEAQ come from the germline V gene (reference sequence). J gave up 1 base and V 7 bases, and 10 bases lay outside the gene matches. The CDR3 runs 16 residues. CDR3 bases: TGTGCCAGCACCCGGAACCAGGGACTAGGCACAGATACGCAGTATTTT. Its translation: CASTRNQGLGTDTQYF.

This CDR3 is CASRASMASGWDTQYF. DNA of the CDR3: TGTGCCAGCAGAGCCTCGATGGCTAGCGGGTGGGATACGCAGTATTTT. V gene TRBV2 combines with J gene TRBJ2-3; TRBD2 matches 8 bases. This CDR3 has 16 residues. V was pared by 6 bases and J by 6 bases, with 14 bases of the junction left unmatched. CDR1 and CDR2 from the germline V gene are SNHLY and FYNNEI.

This rearrangement joins TRBV27 to TRBJ2-2; 9 bases are shared with TRBD2. The germline gives CDR1 MNHEY, CDR2 SMNVEV (reference sequence). V was pared by 2 bases and J by 2 bases, with 6 bases of the junction left unmatched. There are 17 residues in the CDR3. The chain's CDR3 is CASSLRQRGVNTGELFF. CDR3 nucleotides: TGTGCCAGCAGTTTAAGACAGCGGGGGGTCAACACCGGGGAGCTGTTTTTT.

The CDR3, as DNA: TGTGCCAGCAAGGGGCAGGAGGGTCAGCCCCAGCATTTT. This codes for CASKGQEGQPQHF. The chain has TRBV6-6 and TRBJ1-5, with D tentatively TRBD1 (5 bases). V was trimmed by 7 bases and J by 6 bases, leaving 13 bases between them. Germline V gene data show CDR1 as MNHNY and CDR2 as SVGAGI (reference sequence). The length of the CDR3 is 13 residues.

V is TRBV10-3 and J is TRBJ2-7; TRBD2 might be the D (6 bases). The CDR3 totals 16 residues. Germline lookup yields CDR1 ENHRY and CDR2 SYGVKD. V was pared by 6 bases and J by 2 bases, with 20 bases between. CDR3 amino acids: CAIREGSLSHPYEQYF. The DNA for the CDR3 is TGTGCCATCAGGGAGGGGAGCCTGAGTCATCCCTACGAGCAGTACTTC.

This clone was picked up a small number of times. In nucleotides, the CDR3 is TGTGCCAGCGAAGACAGGGGGTACGGAAACACCATATATTTT. Residues: CASEDRGYGNTIYF. The V and J genes are TRBV6-6 and TRBJ1-3; 9 nucleotides match TRBD1. V dropped 8 bases and J dropped 4; count of bases not matched to a gene: 6. The V gene's germline CDR1 is MNHNY and CDR2 SVGAGI (reference sequence). The CDR3 consists of 14 residues.

The chain is built from TRBV7-8 and TRBJ1-3; a weak D match, TRBD1 (5 bases). Trimming removed 2 bases from V and 3 bases from J, with 14 bases in between. Looked up from germline, CDR1 is SGHVS and CDR2 is FQNEAQ. The CDR3 is 16 amino acids. In DNA, the CDR3 is TGTGCCAGCAGCTTAATCCGCAGGGTGGGTGGAAACACCATATATTTT. Protein product: CASSLIRRVGGNTIYF.

The sample holds a few counts of this clone. The junction shows a germline mismatch at one end, possibly a read error. This chain uses TRBV4-2 with TRBJ2-6; a possible D gene is TRBD1 (5 bases). CDR3 length equals 17 residues. Germline lookup yields CDR1 LGHNA and CDR2 YNFKEQ. The CDR3: CASNLEGRTSGANGLTF. CDR3 DNA sequence: TGTGCCAGCAACTTAGAAGGACGGACCTCTGGGGCCAACGGCCTGACTTTC.

This chain links TRBV5-6 with TRBJ2-1; 7 nucleotides align to TRBD2. The V gene end was trimmed by 5 bases and the J gene end by 6 bases; junction bases not matched to a gene: 11. Per germline, CDR1 SGHDT and CDR2 YYEEEE. This CDR3 spans 15 amino acids. In DNA, the CDR3 is TGTGCCAGCAGGGTTGGGCTAGCGGACGGCAATGAGCAGTTCTTC. Translation: CASRVGLADGNEQFF.

V gene TRBV5-1 combines with J gene TRBJ2-5; TRBD2 matches at 7 bases. The germline CDR1 and CDR2 sequences are SGHRS and YFSETQ. The CDR3 has 16 amino acids. V dropped 0 bases and J dropped 5; count of bases not matched to a gene: 10. CDR3 coding DNA: TGCGCCAGCAGCTTGGAAGCTAGCGGATCGATGGAGACCCAGTACTTC. Protein sequence: CASSLEASGSMETQYF.

This sequence joins TRBV30 and TRBJ1-4; 9 positions match TRBD1. Trimming at V came to 3 bases and at J to 1 base, leaving 15 bases not matched to a gene. The CDR3 length is 19 residues. Germline loops: CDR1 GTSNPN, CDR2 SVGIG (reference sequence). Here the CDR3 reads CAWRHSRDRADLTNEKLFF. Written as DNA, the CDR3 is TGTGCCTGGAGGCATAGCCGGGACAGGGCGGATTTAACTAATGAAAAACTGTTTTTT.

This chain links TRBV7-2 with TRBJ1-1; 9 nucleotides agree with TRBD1. The CDR3 is 16 amino acids. Germline V CDR1 and CDR2: SGHTA, FQGNSA. The V segment lost 2 bases and the J segment 5 bases; nucleotides outside the gene matches: 9. The CDR3 coding sequence is TGTGCCAGCAGCTTACGGTTACAGGGGGCGGAAACTGAAGCTTTCTTT. Its translation is CASSLRLQGAETEAFF. The full variable domain, in which reference TRBV7-2 and TRBJ1-1 provide the parts outside the CDR3, is GAGVSQSPSNKVTEKGKDVELRCDPISGHTALYWYRQSLGQGLEFLIYFQGNSAPDKSGLPSDRFSAERTGGSVSTLTIQRTQQEDSAVYLCASSLRLQGAETEAFFGQGTRLTVV.

This clone showed up just once. The V and J genes are TRBV2 and TRBJ1-1; D is perhaps TRBD1 (6 bases). Germline V gene sequence: CDR1 SNHLY, CDR2 FYNNEI. Trimming cost V 6 bases and J 1 base, with 12 bases left between them. The length of the CDR3 is 14 residues. CDR3 nucleotides: TGTGCCAGCAGCGAATCGACAGGGAACACTGAAGCTTTCTTT. This translates into CASSESTGNTEAFF.

The chain uses TRBV10-3 and TRBJ1-1, with D tentatively TRBD1 (5 bases). This CDR3 contains 14 residues. Germline CDR1 is ENHRY and CDR2 is SYGVKD. V was cut by 0 bases and J by 4 bases, with 9 bases left in between. Here the CDR3 DNA reads TGTGCCATCAGTGAGTCGCGACAGCTCACTGAAGCTTTCTTT. Translated, it gives CAISESRQLTEAFF.

The J gene is TRBJ2-1, the V gene TRBV28; D call uncertain. The CDR3 is 13 residues long. The ends were cut back, 6 bases at V and 7 bases at J, with 13 bases in the middle. CDR1 MDHEN and CDR2 SYDVKM come from the germline V gene. DNA of the CDR3: TGTGCCAGCAGAGGCAGGCCCTCGAATGAGCAGTTCTTC. This encodes CASRGRPSNEQFF.

In the case of this clone: Germline and junction disagree at one end, which may indicate a read error. This chain uses TRBV6-6 with TRBJ2-6; 7 nucleotides line up with TRBD2. CDR3 length equals 15 residues. Germline V gene sequence: CDR1 MNHNY, CDR2 SVGAGI (reference sequence). This chain's CDR3 is CASSQWAGRANGLTF. In DNA, the CDR3 is TGTGCCAGCAGTCAATGGGCGGGGAGGGCCAACGGCCTGACTTTC.

This clone came up once. The rearrangement links TRBV28 to TRBJ2-7; 8 positions match TRBD2. The CDR3 is 15 residues long. V trimming: 7 bases; J trimming: 2 bases; junction bases outside the gene matches: 10. From germline, CDR1 is MDHEN and CDR2 SYDVKM. This chain's CDR3 is CASISDAAGAYEQYF. CDR3 nucleotide sequence: TGTGCCAGCATCTCCGATGCAGCGGGAGCCTACGAGCAGTACTTC.